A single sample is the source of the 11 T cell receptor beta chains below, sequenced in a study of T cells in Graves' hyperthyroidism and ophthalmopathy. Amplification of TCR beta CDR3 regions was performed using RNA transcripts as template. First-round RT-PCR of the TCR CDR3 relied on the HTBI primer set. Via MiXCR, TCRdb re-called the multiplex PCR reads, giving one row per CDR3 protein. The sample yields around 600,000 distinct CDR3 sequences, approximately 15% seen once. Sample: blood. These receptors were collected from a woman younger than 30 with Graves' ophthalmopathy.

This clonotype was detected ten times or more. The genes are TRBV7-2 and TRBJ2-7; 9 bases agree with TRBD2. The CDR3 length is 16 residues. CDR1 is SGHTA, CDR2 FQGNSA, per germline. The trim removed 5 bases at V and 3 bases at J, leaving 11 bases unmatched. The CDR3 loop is CASSPLAGVGIYEQYF. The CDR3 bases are TGTGCCAGCAGCCCCTTAGCGGGAGTAGGAATCTACGAGCAGTACTTC.

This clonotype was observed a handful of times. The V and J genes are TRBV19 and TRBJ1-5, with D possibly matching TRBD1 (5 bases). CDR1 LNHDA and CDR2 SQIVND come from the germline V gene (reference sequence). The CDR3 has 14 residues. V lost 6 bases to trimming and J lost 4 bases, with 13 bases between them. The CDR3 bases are TGTGCCAGTAGCGCCTGGGACCGTAATCAGCCCCAGCATTTT. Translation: CASSAWDRNQPQHF. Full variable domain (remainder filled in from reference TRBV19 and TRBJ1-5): DGGITQSPKYLFRKEGQNVTLSCEQNLNHDAMYWYRQDPGQGLRLIYYSQIVNDFQKGDIAEGYSVSREKKESFPLTVTSAQKNPTAFYLCASSAWDRNQPQHFGDGTRLSIL.

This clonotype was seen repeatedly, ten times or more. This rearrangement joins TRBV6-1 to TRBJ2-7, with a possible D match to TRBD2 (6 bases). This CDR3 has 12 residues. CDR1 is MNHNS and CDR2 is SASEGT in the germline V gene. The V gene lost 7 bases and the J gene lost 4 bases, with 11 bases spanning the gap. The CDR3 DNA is TGTGCCAGCAAAGAGGGGAGGTACGAGCAGTACTTC. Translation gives CASKEGRYEQYF.

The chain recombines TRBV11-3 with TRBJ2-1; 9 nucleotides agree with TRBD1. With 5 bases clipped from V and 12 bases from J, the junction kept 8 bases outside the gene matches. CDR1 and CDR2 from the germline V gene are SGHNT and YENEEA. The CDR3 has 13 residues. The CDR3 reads CASSPGPDRGQFF. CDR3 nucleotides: TGTGCCAGCAGCCCTGGCCCGGACAGGGGGCAGTTCTTC.

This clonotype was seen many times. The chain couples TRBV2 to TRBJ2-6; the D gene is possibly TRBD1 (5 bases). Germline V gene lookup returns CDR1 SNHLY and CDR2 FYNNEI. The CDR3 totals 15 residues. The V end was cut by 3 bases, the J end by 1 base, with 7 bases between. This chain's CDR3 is CASSDQGSGANVLTF. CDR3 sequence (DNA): TGTGCCAGCAGTGACCAGGGTTCTGGGGCCAACGTCCTGACTTTC.

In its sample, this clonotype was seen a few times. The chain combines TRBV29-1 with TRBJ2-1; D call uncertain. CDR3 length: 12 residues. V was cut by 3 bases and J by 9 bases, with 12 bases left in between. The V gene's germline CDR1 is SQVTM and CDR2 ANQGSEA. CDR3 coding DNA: TGCAGCGTTGAGGGCAGGCCGACTGAGCAGTTCTTC. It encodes CSVEGRPTEQFF.

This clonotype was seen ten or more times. CDR3: CSVEDHRSRGRAMNTEAFF. The CDR3 DNA is TGCAGCGTTGAAGATCATCGATCCCGGGGTAGGGCTATGAACACTGAAGCTTTCTTT. This chain connects TRBV29-1 to TRBJ1-1; D is unclear. The V end was cut by 0 bases, the J end by 0 bases, with 23 bases between. The CDR3 contains 19 residues. Germline-derived CDR1 and CDR2 are SQVTM and ANQGSEA.

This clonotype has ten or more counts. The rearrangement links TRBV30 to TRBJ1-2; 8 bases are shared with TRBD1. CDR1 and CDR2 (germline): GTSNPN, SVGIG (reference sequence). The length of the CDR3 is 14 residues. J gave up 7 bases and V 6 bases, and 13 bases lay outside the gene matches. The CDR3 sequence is CACPVHRGGSGYTF. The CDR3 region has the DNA TGTGCCTGCCCGGTCCACAGGGGGGGATCTGGCTACACCTTC.

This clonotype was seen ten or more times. The CDR3 nucleotides are TGTGCCAGCAGTTTATACCGGAGGGAGACCCAGTACTTC. It encodes CASSLYRRETQYF. The chain combines TRBV27 with TRBJ2-5; perhaps TRBD2 as D (5 bases). This CDR3 region has 13 residues. With 1 base removed from V and 5 bases from J, the gap between germline ends came to 8 bases. CDR1 is MNHEY and CDR2 is SMNVEV in the germline V gene (reference sequence).

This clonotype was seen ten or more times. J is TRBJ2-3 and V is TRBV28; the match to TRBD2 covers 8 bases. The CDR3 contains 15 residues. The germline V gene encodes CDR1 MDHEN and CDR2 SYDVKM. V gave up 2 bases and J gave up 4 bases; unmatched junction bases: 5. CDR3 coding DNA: TGTGCCAGCAGTTTACCCGGGACTAGGGCAGATACGCAGTATTTT. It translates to CASSLPGTRADTQYF.

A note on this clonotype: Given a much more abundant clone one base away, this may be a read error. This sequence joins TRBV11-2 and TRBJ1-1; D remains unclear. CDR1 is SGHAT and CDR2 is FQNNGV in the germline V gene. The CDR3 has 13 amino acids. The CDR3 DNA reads TGTGCCGGCAGCCTCGGTAGGCCCACTGAAGCTTTCTTT. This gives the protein CAGSLGRPTEAFF. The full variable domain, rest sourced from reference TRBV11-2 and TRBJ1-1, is EAGVAQSPRYKIIEKRQSVAFWCNPISGHATLYWYQQILGQGPKLLIQFQNNGVVDDSQLPKDRFSAERLKGVDSTLKIQPAKLEDSAVYLCAGSLGRPTEAFFGQGTRLTVV.